The 32 T cell receptor beta chains given below trace back to one sample, sequenced in a study of regulatory T cells in long-lasting Graves disease. CDR3-region Arm-PCR and iRepertoire HTBI primers produced the TCR beta libraries. TCRdb recomputed calls from the multiplex PCR reads with MiXCR, one row per CDR3 protein. Of 580,000 or so distinct CDR3 sequences detected, about 16% appear once; the ten largest clones hold more than 10%. Noted time point: newly diagnosed GD, antithyroid drugs for less than 3 months. Following extraction of RNA from PBMCs, that RNA was used to make the TCR library. Separately, the same data were catalogued under a study of T cells in Graves' hyperthyroidism and ophthalmopathy.

The starting material was peripheral blood mononuclear cells (PBMCs), obtained at new diagnosis, from a patient treated with antithyroid drugs. These receptors came from a man between 18 and 29 years old with Graves disease.

This clonotype has a count of ten or more. The J gene is TRBJ2-7, the V gene TRBV7-9, with TRBD1 identical over 7 bases. CDR3 length: 13 amino acids. Losses at the gene ends were 4 bases for V and 3 bases for J; bases not matched to a gene: 3. The germline CDR1 and CDR2 sequences are SEHNR and FQNEAQ (reference sequence). The CDR3 DNA reads as TGTGCCAGCAGCTATTCAGGGGGCTACGAGCAGTACTTC. This sequence encodes CASSYSGGYEQYF.

This clonotype was counted at least ten times. V is TRBV28 and J is TRBJ2-7; TRBD2 aligns across 12 bases. The CDR3 extends over 17 amino acids. Germline loops: CDR1 MDHEN, CDR2 SYDVKM. With 4 bases clipped from V and 3 bases from J, the junction kept 10 bases outside the gene matches. The CDR3 is CASSSPSTSGSHYEQYF. CDR3 nucleotide sequence: TGTGCCAGCAGTTCCCCCTCGACTAGCGGGAGCCACTACGAGCAGTACTTC.

The table lists this clonotype with many counts. This chain links TRBV27 with TRBJ2-1, with D tentatively TRBD2 (6 bases). Trimming removed 10 bases from V and 2 bases from J, with 18 bases in between. Germline loops: CDR1 MNHEY, CDR2 SMNVEV (reference sequence). The CDR3 sequence is 15 residues long. This chain's CDR3 is CATEGSGPPYNEQFF. The CDR3 nucleotides read TGTGCCACCGAAGGTAGCGGACCTCCCTACAATGAGCAGTTCTTC.

This clonotype was observed many times. The V gene is TRBV28, the J gene TRBJ2-5, with TRBD2 matching 9 bases. The germline V gene encodes CDR1 MDHEN and CDR2 SYDVKM. The CDR3 extends over 17 amino acids. After removal of 5 bases from V and 5 bases from J, the junction contained 15 bases not matched to a gene. CDR3 sequence reads: CASSTGGPSGIEETQYF. The CDR3 DNA reads as TGTGCCAGCAGTACGGGGGGGCCTAGCGGGATCGAGGAGACCCAGTACTTC. Filled out from reference TRBV28 and TRBJ2-5, the complete variable domain reads DVKVTQSSRYLVKRTGEKVFLECVQDMDHENMFWYRQDPGLGLRLIYFSYDVKMKEKGDIPEGYSVSREKKERFSLILESASTNQTSMYLCASSTGGPSGIEETQYFGPGTRLLVL.

The sample holds a few counts of this clonotype. The CDR3 reads CSARDWASGTYNEQFF. The CDR3 region has the DNA TGCAGTGCTAGAGATTGGGCTAGCGGGACCTACAATGAGCAGTTCTTC. The chain links TRBV20-1 to TRBJ2-1; 9 nucleotides agree with TRBD2. Germline V CDR1 and CDR2: DFQATT, SNEGSKA (reference sequence). Trimming took 0 bases from V and 2 from J; bases not matched to a gene: 5. This CDR3 is 16 amino acids long.

V usage is TRBV9 and J usage is TRBJ2-3; 8 bases line up with TRBD1. This CDR3 contains 15 residues. J lost 2 bases, V lost 0 bases, and 2 bases had no gene match. Germline V gene data show CDR1 as SGDLS and CDR2 as YYNGEE. The CDR3 spells CASSVGQGFTDTQYF. The CDR3 nucleotides are TGTGCCAGCAGCGTAGGACAGGGGTTCACAGATACGCAGTATTTT.

The rearrangement joins TRBV25-1 to TRBJ2-4; 8 nucleotides match TRBD2. The CDR3 spans 13 residues. The germline gives CDR1 MGHDK, CDR2 SYGVNS. The V and J ends lost 6 bases and 3 bases, in that order; junction bases with no gene match: 1. DNA of the CDR3: TGTGCCAGCAGCCGGGGGGGCAAAAACATTCAGTACTTC. Protein product: CASSRGGKNIQYF.

The J gene is TRBJ2-3, the V gene TRBV6-1; D is possibly TRBD2 (6 bases). This CDR3 spans 15 amino acids. V shed 4 bases and J shed 0 bases, with 11 bases lying between them. The germline CDR1 and CDR2 sequences are MNHNS and SASEGT. CDR3 in amino acids: CASSGGDWSTDTQYF. The DNA for the CDR3 is TGTGCCAGCAGTGGGGGGGACTGGAGCACAGATACGCAGTATTTT.

In this sample, this clonotype turned up a few times. The chain joins TRBV28 to TRBJ1-2; D unclear. Germline CDR1 is MDHEN and CDR2 is SYDVKM. Deletions cut 4 bases from V and 3 bases from J, with 18 bases between. The length of the CDR3 is 16 residues. CDR3 sequence: CASSYTPPLGYYGYTF. CDR3 coding DNA: TGTGCCAGCAGTTATACACCTCCTCTGGGGTACTATGGCTACACCTTC.

The CDR3 DNA reads TGTGCCAGCAGCCCCTCCTTGAGGGGGGGTCCTTACAATGAGCAGTTCTTC. Its protein product is CASSPSLRGGPYNEQFF. The V call is TRBV5-6, the J call TRBJ2-1; weak D call: TRBD2 (7 bases). The CDR3 totals 17 residues. In germline, CDR1 is SGHDT, CDR2 YYEEEE. Between the trimmed V and J ends, which lost 4 bases and 4 bases, there was a span of 21 bases.

The chain links TRBV27 to TRBJ1-1; D unresolved. Trimming took 1 base from V and 4 from J, leaving 10 bases between them. The CDR3 contains 14 residues. Germline CDR1 MNHEY, CDR2 SMNVEV (reference sequence). The CDR3 DNA reads as TGTGCCAGCAGTTTATATGGGTTGAGCACTGAAGCTTTCTTT. Protein product: CASSLYGLSTEAFF.

The chain carries TRBV27 and TRBJ2-1; D is unclear. This CDR3 has 14 amino acids. The germline V gene encodes CDR1 MNHEY and CDR2 SMNVEV (reference sequence). Trimming left V 6 bases short and J 7 bases short, with 16 bases between. CDR3 residues: CASSRTSQRNEQFF. CDR3 DNA sequence: TGTGCCAGCAGCCGGACCTCGCAGAGGAATGAGCAGTTCTTC.

V usage is TRBV5-5 and J usage is TRBJ1-1, with D perhaps matching TRBD1 (6 bases). Germline V CDR1 and CDR2: SGHKS, YYEKEE (reference sequence). V dropped 5 bases and J dropped 10 bases, with 24 bases sitting between them. The CDR3 has 15 residues. CDR3 in DNA: TGTGCCAGCAGGCGGGGGCCGGACTACGCCCCGGGAGCTTTCTTT. Encoded protein: CASRRGPDYAPGAFF.

The chain uses TRBV29-1 and TRBJ2-2; 7 bases match TRBD1. The CDR3 consists of 15 residues. CDR1 is SQVTM, CDR2 ANQGSEA, per germline. The J segment lost 4 bases and the V segment lost 5 bases, leaving 10 bases of the junction unmatched. The CDR3 nucleotides are TGCAGCGTTCGCCGCCAGACAGGGCCCACCGGGGAGCTGTTTTTT. Amino acids: CSVRRQTGPTGELFF.

The table lists this clonotype with many counts. The V gene is TRBV20-1, the J gene TRBJ1-4; 8 nucleotides align to TRBD1. The CDR3 consists of 15 residues. Germline CDR1 DFQATT, CDR2 SNEGSKA (reference sequence). Trimming removed 0 bases from V and 7 bases from J; junction bases left unmatched: 7. The CDR3 region is CSARDSGGGGEKLFF. The CDR3 nucleotides read TGCAGTGCTAGAGATTCAGGGGGCGGGGGTGAAAAACTGTTTTTT.

This clonotype has a count of ten or more. The chain carries TRBV12-3 or TRBV12-4 and TRBJ2-7; 12 nucleotides agree with TRBD2. With V trimmed by 5 bases and J by 7 bases, 6 bases remained unmatched. The length of the CDR3 is 14 residues. The CDR3 region has the DNA TGTGCCAGCAGTGAACTAGCGGGAGGTGGTGAGCAGTACTTC. Protein sequence: CASSELAGGGEQYF.

This clonotype was seen at least ten times. The rearrangement uses TRBV28 and TRBJ1-4; 8 nucleotides line up with TRBD1. CDR1 and CDR2 (germline): MDHEN, SYDVKM. V trimming: 4 bases; J trimming: 4 bases; junction bases outside the gene matches: 5. CDR3 length equals 15 residues. CDR3 sequence: CASSSTGGINEKLFF. The CDR3 DNA reads as TGTGCCAGCAGTTCAACAGGGGGGATTAATGAAAAACTGTTTTTT.

Ten or more counts support this clonotype. The chain employs TRBV20-1 and TRBJ2-5; 11 bases match TRBD2. Germline V gives CDR1 DFQATT, CDR2 SNEGSKA (reference sequence). The CDR3 runs to 13 residues. Unmatched junction bases numbered 6, after V lost 5 bases and J lost 7 bases. The CDR3 DNA reads as TGCAGTGCTGATGGACTAGCGGGCGGGACCCAGTACTTC. Amino acids: CSADGLAGGTQYF.

This chain links TRBV2 with TRBJ2-6; perhaps TRBD2 as D (5 bases). V was cut by 7 bases and J by 0 bases, with 22 bases left in between. CDR1 and CDR2 from the germline V gene are SNHLY and FYNNEI. This CDR3 has 19 residues. The CDR3: CASTTRRAGSSSGANVLTF. CDR3 nucleotides: TGTGCCAGCACCACCCGAAGGGCGGGCTCCAGCTCTGGGGCCAACGTCCTGACTTTC.

In its sample, this clonotype was seen a few times. The chain joins TRBV20-1 to TRBJ1-5, with TRBD1 as a possible D gene (6 bases). Per germline, CDR1 DFQATT and CDR2 SNEGSKA (reference sequence). V lost 0 bases, J lost 4 bases, and 13 bases lay in between. The CDR3 is 15 amino acids. CDR3 residues: CSARDSRGGNQPQHF. The CDR3 DNA reads as TGCAGTGCTAGAGATAGCAGGGGAGGGAATCAGCCCCAGCATTTT.

This clonotype was seen a handful of times. This chain links TRBV6-1 with TRBJ1-2; D is unresolved. In germline, CDR1 is MNHNS, CDR2 SASEGT. Between the trimmed V and J ends, which lost 0 bases and 8 bases, there was a span of 16 bases. The CDR3 runs to 15 residues. CDR3 DNA sequence: TGTGCCAGCAGTGAAGCCAAGGGCCGCGCCTGGGGCTACACCTTC. The encoded protein is CASSEAKGRAWGYTF.

This chain uses TRBV6-1 with TRBJ2-3; 9 positions match TRBD2. CDR3 size: 15 residues. After removal of 5 bases from V and 3 bases from J, the junction contained 6 bases not matched to a gene. The germline V gene encodes CDR1 MNHNS and CDR2 SASEGT. CDR3 sequence (DNA): TGTGCCAGCAGTACGACTAGCGGCCTGACAGATACGCAGTATTTT. This encodes CASSTTSGLTDTQYF.

This clonotype occurred many times. V is TRBV5-1 and J is TRBJ2-1; 11 bases fit TRBD2. Germline V gene sequence: CDR1 SGHRS, CDR2 YFSETQ. This CDR3 has 14 residues. V shed 4 bases, J shed 6 bases, and the junction held 3 bases outside the gene matches. The CDR3 spells CASSAGLAVNEQFF. The CDR3 DNA reads as TGCGCCAGCAGCGCGGGACTAGCGGTCAATGAGCAGTTCTTC.

There are a few counts of this clonotype. The genes are TRBV30 and TRBJ1-1; 7 nucleotides align to TRBD1. The CDR3 contains 15 residues. The germline V gene has CDR1 GTSNPN and CDR2 SVGIG (reference sequence). After removal of 3 bases from V and 2 bases from J, the junction contained 9 bases not matched to a gene. The CDR3 spells CAWSNLGQVNTEAFF. For the CDR3, the DNA is TGTGCCTGGAGCAACCTCGGACAGGTTAACACTGAAGCTTTCTTT.

This clonotype was detected ten times or more. The chain recombines TRBV28 with TRBJ2-3; possibly TRBD2 for D (6 bases). Germline lookup yields CDR1 MDHEN and CDR2 SYDVKM. The CDR3 contains 15 residues. Trimming stripped 9 bases from V and 1 base from J, with 17 bases between. The CDR3 DNA is TGTGCCAGTTTCCCTAGCGAGTTTGGCACAGATACGCAGTATTTT. Translation gives CASFPSEFGTDTQYF.

The chain employs TRBV6-1 and TRBJ2-7; 7 bases agree with TRBD1. V was clipped by 7 bases and J by 3 bases; unmatched bases: 12. The CDR3 totals 15 residues. CDR1 and CDR2 from the germline V gene are MNHNS and SASEGT. CDR3 region: CASKKGTDPFYEQYF. CDR3 nucleotides: TGTGCCAGCAAGAAAGGGACAGACCCTTTCTACGAGCAGTACTTC.

There are many counts of this clonotype. The chain carries TRBV12-3 or TRBV12-4 and TRBJ2-7, with D unresolved. Trimming took off 4 bases at V and 5 bases at J, with 6 bases between the two ends. The CDR3 length is 11 residues. This CDR3 reads CASSYTDEQYF. CDR3 DNA: TGTGCCAGCAGTTATACAGACGAGCAGTACTTC.

This clonotype was seen a handful of times. The V call is TRBV20-1, the J call TRBJ1-3; 7 bases line up with TRBD1. The germline V gene encodes CDR1 DFQATT and CDR2 SNEGSKA (reference sequence). The CDR3 loop spans 14 amino acids. Unmatched junction bases numbered 7, after V lost 7 bases and J lost 1 base. CDR3 loop: CSGATGDSGNTIYF. CDR3 bases: TGCAGTGGCGCCACAGGGGATTCTGGAAACACCATATATTTT.

This clonotype was seen a few times. This chain links TRBV29-1 with TRBJ1-1; D gene uncertain. CDR1 is SQVTM, CDR2 ANQGSEA, per germline. This CDR3 spans 12 amino acids. The germline V and J ends were trimmed by 5 bases and 3 bases, with 10 bases remaining between them. DNA for the CDR3: TGCAGCGTTCTTAAGGGATACACTGAAGCTTTCTTT. Translation gives CSVLKGYTEAFF.

The sample holds a few counts of this clonotype. The gene calls are TRBV27 and TRBJ2-6, with D perhaps TRBD1 (5 bases). Germline V CDR1 and CDR2: MNHEY, SMNVEV (reference sequence). The CDR3 has 16 amino acids. Trimming took 5 bases from V and 0 from J, leaving 11 bases between them. CDR3 sequence reads: CASSPQGYSGANVLTF. Written as DNA, the CDR3 is TGTGCCAGCAGTCCCCAGGGTTACTCTGGGGCCAACGTCCTGACTTTC.

The rearrangement links TRBV20-1 to TRBJ2-7; 10 bases agree with TRBD2. Germline lookup yields CDR1 DFQATT and CDR2 SNEGSKA (reference sequence). The CDR3 spans 15 residues. V was clipped by 0 bases and J by 3 bases; unmatched bases: 5. The CDR3 is CSARDLAGVGYEQYF. The CDR3 nucleotides are TGCAGTGCTAGAGATCTAGCGGGAGTGGGCTACGAGCAGTACTTC.

The chain uses TRBV11-3 and TRBJ1-1, with a weak D call TRBD1 (5 bases). The CDR3 totals 14 residues. The V gene's germline CDR1 is SGHNT and CDR2 YENEEA. Trimming pared 5 bases from V and 7 bases from J, leaving 17 bases between. CDR3 residues: CASSPRGSVYEAFF. As DNA, the CDR3 is TGTGCCAGCAGCCCAAGGGGTAGTGTGTATGAAGCTTTCTTT.